This is a list of T cell receptor beta chains from one sample in a study of T cells after yellow fever vaccination. Each CDR3 protein gets one entry after TCRdb re-called the 5' RACE reads with MiXCR. The table lists 200,000 to 300,000 distinct CDR3 sequences, approximately 6.7% of them singletons. The material sequenced was CD4+ T cells sorted from PBMCs, taken on the day of the yellow fever booster vaccination. These receptors all stem from a man aged 30-40 years who received the YFV17D yellow fever vaccine. Each CDR3 is given with its conserved first and last residue. The D gene is left open where the match is weak. Only some rows state a clone size, as once, few, many or a class for expanded clones.

v_gene	abundance	d_gene	j_gene	CDR3aa	CDR3nt
TRBV7-2	-	-	TRBJ2-2	CASSYFWTGELFF	TGTGCCAGCAGCTACTTCTGGACCGGGGAGCTGTTTTTT
TRBV3-1	few	-	TRBJ2-1	CASSQRPIGGRYNEQFF	TGTGCCAGCAGCCAAAGACCCATCGGGGGCAGGTACAATGAGCAGTTCTTC
TRBV2	many	-	TRBJ2-5	CASSVRPETQYF	TGTGCCAGCAGTGTCAGACCGGAGACCCAGTACTTC
TRBV30	many	-	TRBJ2-3	CASGFTDTQYF	TGTGCGTCGGGGTTCACAGATACGCAGTATTTT
TRBV29-1	many	-	TRBJ2-5	CSVGKGTDRETQYF	TGCAGCGTTGGAAAGGGGACCGACAGGGAGACCCAGTACTTC
TRBV11-2	many	TRBD1	TRBJ2-1	CASSDNAWDRASYNEQFF	TGTGCCAGCAGCGATAATGCCTGGGACAGGGCCTCCTACAATGAGCAGTTCTTC
TRBV10-3	-	-	TRBJ1-1	CAISEGGQRNTEAFF	TGTGCCATCAGTGAGGGCGGACAGCGGAACACTGAAGCTTTCTTT
TRBV6-5	many	TRBD1	TRBJ2-7	CASSFRDRGVYEQYF	TGTGCCAGCAGTTTCCGGGACAGGGGAGTCTACGAGCAGTACTTC
TRBV6-5	-	TRBD2	TRBJ2-1	CASSSPSSWEGNEQFF	TGTGCCAGCAGTTCCCCTAGCTCCTGGGAGGGCAATGAGCAGTTCTTC
TRBV20-1	few	TRBD1	TRBJ2-5	CSAFWTGKGTQYF	TGCAGTGCTTTTTGGACAGGGAAGGGGACCCAGTACTTC
TRBV29-1	many	-	TRBJ2-1	CSVGGPSSYNEQFF	TGCAGCGTTGGAGGACCCAGCTCCTACAATGAGCAGTTCTTC
TRBV15	many	TRBD2	TRBJ2-1	CATSKREGNEQFF	TGTGCCACCAGCAAACGGGAGGGCAATGAGCAGTTCTTC
TRBV28	few	TRBD2	TRBJ2-7	CASSSISGTSRIHYEQYF	TGTGCCAGCAGTTCAATCTCCGGGACTAGCAGGATCCACTACGAGCAGTACTTC
TRBV18	few	-	TRBJ1-1	CASSSDGFMNTEAFF	TGTGCCAGCTCATCCGATGGATTCATGAACACTGAAGCTTTCTTT
TRBV12-3/TRBV12-4	many	TRBD1	TRBJ2-1	CASSLFQGANEQFF	TGTGCCAGCAGTTTGTTTCAGGGGGCCAATGAGCAGTTCTTC
TRBV12-3/TRBV12-4	many	-	TRBJ2-3	CATEGLSSTDTQYF	TGTGCCACTGAGGGACTCTCTAGCACAGATACGCAGTATTTT
TRBV6-2/TRBV6-3	many	-	TRBJ1-2	CASSYLGAGYTF	TGTGCCAGCAGTTACCTAGGAGCGGGCTACACCTTC
TRBV20-1	-	TRBD2	TRBJ2-7	CSARLISSGRYEQYF	TGCAGTGCTAGACTTATATCTAGCGGCAGATACGAGCAGTACTTC
TRBV5-4	-	-	TRBJ2-3	CASKGGGARDLTDTQYF	TGTGCCAGCAAAGGTGGGGGGGCCCGGGATTTAACAGATACGCAGTATTTT
TRBV5-1	few	-	TRBJ2-2	CASSGQDKNTGELFF	TGCGCCAGCAGTGGTCAAGACAAAAACACCGGGGAGCTGTTTTTT
TRBV15	many	-	TRBJ2-3	CATSRDRSDTDTQYF	TGTGCCACCAGCAGAGATAGGAGCGACACAGATACGCAGTATTTT
TRBV5-4	-	-	TRBJ2-5	CASSLGTEQETQYF	TGTGCCAGCAGCTTGGGGACGGAGCAAGAGACCCAGTACTTC
TRBV7-2	few	-	TRBJ2-2	CASSLGGPAGLTGELFF	TGTGCCAGCAGCTTAGGAGGCCCAGCGGGCCTCACCGGGGAGCTGTTTTTT
TRBV6-5	many	-	TRBJ2-7	CASRGTYEQYF	TGTGCCAGCAGAGGAACCTACGAGCAGTACTTC
TRBV10-2	many	-	TRBJ2-7	CASTLGGWGAYEQYF	TGCGCCAGCACCCTAGGTGGGTGGGGAGCCTACGAGCAGTACTTC
TRBV3-1	many	-	TRBJ1-6	CASSRTDSNSPLHF	TGTGCCAGCAGCCGAACAGATAGTAATTCACCCCTCCACTTT
TRBV20-1	few	TRBD2	TRBJ2-7	CSARDLASGRGYEQYF	TGCAGTGCTAGAGACCTTGCTAGCGGGAGGGGGTACGAGCAGTACTTC
TRBV27	many	-	TRBJ2-1	CASSSPWARNEQFF	TGTGCCAGCAGTTCCCCCTGGGCTAGAAATGAGCAGTTCTTC
TRBV7-2	few	TRBD2	TRBJ2-7	CASSLKVGRALEQYF	TGTGCCAGCAGCTTAAAAGTCGGGAGGGCCCTCGAGCAGTACTTC
TRBV11-2	-	TRBD2	TRBJ2-5	CASSSPRGGLAGRETQYF	TGTGCCAGCAGCTCCCCCAGGGGGGGACTAGCGGGGAGAGAGACCCAGTACTTC
TRBV29-1	many	-	TRBJ2-3	CSVQGAGDGSTDTQYF	TGCAGCGTCCAAGGGGCAGGGGACGGTAGCACAGATACGCAGTATTTT
TRBV5-6	many	-	TRBJ2-1	CASSSYSGVVNEQFF	TGTGCCAGCAGCTCCTACTCCGGTGTCGTCAATGAGCAGTTCTTC
TRBV11-2	-	TRBD1	TRBJ1-3	CASSFFTVGTGIGNTIYF	TGTGCCAGCAGCTTCTTTACAGTCGGGACAGGGATCGGAAACACCATATATTTT
TRBV10-1	few	-	TRBJ2-1	CASSGDLPWQFF	TGCGCCAGCAGTGGGGACTTACCTTGGCAGTTCTTC
TRBV9	-	TRBD2	TRBJ2-1	CASSVSALAGDVLNEQFF	TGTGCCAGCAGCGTTTCTGCCTTAGCGGGAGACGTTCTCAATGAGCAGTTCTTC
TRBV20-1	many	-	TRBJ2-1	CSASVRAWDEQFF	TGCAGTGCTAGTGTCAGGGCCTGGGATGAGCAGTTCTTC
TRBV5-1	-	-	TRBJ2-5	CTSSSSLSGETQYF	TGCACCAGCAGCTCAAGTCTTAGTGGGGAGACCCAGTACTTC
TRBV28	many	-	TRBJ1-2	CASSPHANPVGYTF	TGTGCCAGCAGCCCCCACGCTAACCCAGTGGGCTACACCTTC
TRBV6-2/TRBV6-3	-	TRBD2	TRBJ2-5	CASSSIAGKETQYF	TGTGCCAGCAGTTCCATAGCGGGGAAAGAGACCCAGTACTTC
TRBV12-3/TRBV12-4	many	TRBD2	TRBJ2-3	CASSLKRGADKQYF	TGTGCCAGCAGTTTAAAGCGGGGAGCGGATAAGCAGTATTTT
TRBV29-1	-	-	TRBJ1-1	CSVGTGELNTEAFF	TGCAGCGTTGGAACCGGGGAGTTGAACACTGAAGCTTTCTTT
TRBV28	-	-	TRBJ2-5	CASSAPGNQETQYF	TGTGCCAGCAGTGCGCCCGGAAACCAAGAGACCCAGTACTTC
TRBV2	many	TRBD2	TRBJ2-7	CASSGLAGHYEQYF	TGTGCCAGCAGTGGACTAGCGGGACACTACGAGCAGTACTTC
TRBV7-2	many	-	TRBJ2-1	CASSLAWNEQFF	TGTGCCAGCAGCTTAGCGTGGAATGAGCAGTTCTTC
TRBV18	few	TRBD1	TRBJ2-5	CASSQGQGAQETQYF	TGTGCCAGCTCACAGGGACAGGGGGCACAAGAGACCCAGTACTTC
TRBV7-6	-	-	TRBJ2-7	CASSLGGGTGLARRYEQYF	TGTGCCAGCAGCTTAGGGGGGGGGACAGGACTAGCGAGAAGGTACGAGCAGTACTTC
TRBV4-3	few	-	TRBJ2-1	CASSQNTVGYNEQFF	TGCGCCAGCAGCCAGAACACAGTCGGCTACAATGAGCAGTTCTTC
TRBV2	-	TRBD1	TRBJ2-7	CASSGQGNDEQYF	TGTGCCAGCAGTGGACAGGGGAATGACGAGCAGTACTTC
TRBV27	-	-	TRBJ2-2	CASSFIPSGELFF	TGTGCCAGCAGTTTTATCCCTTCCGGGGAGCTGTTTTTT
TRBV20-1	few	TRBD2	TRBJ2-4	CSARSPGGPQNIQYF	TGCAGTGCTAGATCCCCGGGAGGGCCGCAAAACATTCAGTACTTC
TRBV6-1	many	-	TRBJ2-5	CASGGANRQETQYF	TGTGCCAGCGGAGGGGCAAATCGCCAAGAGACCCAGTACTTC
TRBV20-1	-	-	TRBJ1-5	CSARGALGSNQPQHF	TGCAGTGCTAGGGGAGCTCTGGGCAGCAATCAGCCCCAGCATTTT
TRBV18	many	-	TRBJ2-6	CASSGTSGANVLTF	TGTGCCAGCTCCGGGACATCAGGGGCCAACGTCCTGACTTTC
TRBV7-8	-	TRBD1	TRBJ2-3	CASSFRTGDDTQYF	TGTGCCAGCAGCTTCCGGACAGGGGATGATACGCAGTATTTT